Here is one T cell receptor (beta chain) with its context. CDR1 MNHEY and CDR2 SVGAGI come from the germline V gene. This CDR3 contains 14 residues. Trimming took 7 bases from V and 1 from J; bases not matched to a gene: 6. Data came from immunoSEQ multiplex PCR; TCRdb stores just in-frame clones and leaves some out. The sample has some 39,000 clones; roughly 81% are singletons. These data come from a study of PD-L1 blockade in urothelial cancer. Whole-study context: Male patients with bladder-origin urothelial cancer numbered twenty-five of 29.

Indicated time point: peripheral blood 6 weeks after treatment start. The chain joins TRBV6-5 to TRBJ1-1; TRBD1 aligns across 7 bases. This TCR was recovered from a man in his sixties or seventies with urothelial cancer. Material: PBMCs, obtained around atezolizumab (anti-PD-L1) treatment. The CDR3 spells CASTLRTGNTEAFF. The CDR3 region has the DNA TGTGCCAGCACCCTCCGGACAGGGAACACTGAAGCTTTCTTT.